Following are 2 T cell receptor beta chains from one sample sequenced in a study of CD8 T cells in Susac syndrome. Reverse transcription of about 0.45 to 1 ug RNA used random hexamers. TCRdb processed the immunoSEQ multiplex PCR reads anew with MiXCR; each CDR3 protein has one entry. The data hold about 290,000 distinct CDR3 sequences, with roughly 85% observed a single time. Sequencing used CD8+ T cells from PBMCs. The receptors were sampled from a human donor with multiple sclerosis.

In DNA form, the CDR3 reads TGTGCCACCAGCAGAGATCGGCTCGAAGGCTCGGGGGGAAACACCATATATTTT. It yields the protein CATSRDRLEGSGGNTIYF. This chain joins TRBV15 and TRBJ1-3; the D is unclear. The CDR3 covers 18 residues. Per the germline V gene, CDR1 is LNHNV and CDR2 is YYDKDF (reference sequence). Trimming stripped 0 bases from V and 4 bases from J, with 19 bases between.

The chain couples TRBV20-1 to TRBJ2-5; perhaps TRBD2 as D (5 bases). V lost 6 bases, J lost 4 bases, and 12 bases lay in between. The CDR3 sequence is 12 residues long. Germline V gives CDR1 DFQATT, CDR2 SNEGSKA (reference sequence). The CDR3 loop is CSAPEVGETQYF. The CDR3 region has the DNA TGCAGTGCCCCGGAGGTGGGAGAGACCCAGTACTTC.